These 5 T cell receptor beta chains share one sample of origin, sequenced in a study of blood T cell repertoires in COVID-19. This table comes from immunoSEQ multiplex PCR, and its TCRdb copy is limited to in-frame clones, with some not included. Among 150,000 or so clones, approximately 91% were seen once, and the ten largest hold 0.45% to 0.65%. Source material: peripheral blood. Source of these receptors: a man aged 50-59 years with acute or convalescent COVID-19.

The rearrangement joins TRBV7-2 to TRBJ2-1; tentative D call: TRBD1 (5 bases). The length of the CDR3 is 12 residues. The germline gives CDR1 SGHTA, CDR2 FQGNSA. Deletions cut 1 base from V and 13 bases from J, with 11 bases between. The CDR3 coding sequence is TGTGCCAGCAGCTTAGAGACAGAAGCACAGTTCTTC. It encodes CASSLETEAQFF.

The chain links TRBV7-9 to TRBJ2-7; 8 positions agree with TRBD1. The CDR3 has 14 residues. Losses at the gene ends were 1 base for V and 4 bases for J; bases not matched to a gene: 3. The V gene's germline CDR1 is SEHNR and CDR2 FQNEAQ (reference sequence). The CDR3 is CASSLGQGAYEQYV. The CDR3 DNA is TGTGCCAGCAGCTTAGGCCAGGGGGCTTACGAGCAGTACGTC.

This clone was counted many times. The V call is TRBV2, the J call TRBJ1-5, with D possibly matching TRBD1 (5 bases). Per the germline V gene, CDR1 is SNHLY and CDR2 is FYNNEI. The CDR3 contains 13 residues. CDR3 sequence (DNA): TGTGCGAGTGGGGAGGGGAGATATCAGCCCCAGCATTTT. It is translated as CASGEGRYQPQHF.

The chain couples TRBV5-1 to TRBJ2-1; TRBD2 matches 8 bases. Germline values: CDR1 SGHRS, CDR2 YFSETQ. Unmatched junction bases numbered 7, after V lost 2 bases and J lost 6 bases. The CDR3 has 15 residues. The CDR3 region is CASSFASGLPNEQFF. CDR3 bases: TGCGCCAGCAGCTTCGCTAGCGGGCTCCCCAATGAGCAGTTCTTC.

The chain joins TRBV19 to TRBJ1-4, with a weak D call TRBD1 (5 bases). The V end was cut by 5 bases, the J end by 7 bases, with 8 bases between. The CDR3 has 12 residues. Germline V gene data show CDR1 as LNHDA and CDR2 as SQIVND (reference sequence). The CDR3 nucleotides read TGTGCCAGTAGTTCCCAGGGTGAAAAACTGTTTTTT. Encoded protein: CASSSQGEKLFF.